These 21 T cell receptor beta chains were all obtained from the same sample, sequenced in a study of blood T cell repertoires in COVID-19. Measured with immunoSEQ multiplex PCR; TCRdb has only the in-frame clones, and not every one. The sample has about 100,000 clones, roughly 82% seen once. Sequencing input: peripheral blood. Receptor source: a man aged 60-69 years with acute or convalescent COVID-19.

A single count supports this clone. The J gene is TRBJ2-1, the V gene TRBV24-1; 9 bases line up with TRBD1. The CDR3 consists of 17 residues. Germline V lookup: CDR1 KGHDR, CDR2 SFDVKD. Losses at the gene ends were 0 bases for V and 5 bases for J; bases not matched to a gene: 7. The CDR3 loop is CATSDLGLGTGHNEQFF. The CDR3 DNA follows: TGTGCCACCAGTGATTTGGGGTTGGGGACAGGGCACAATGAGCAGTTCTTC.

This clone has a handful of counts. The chain employs TRBV3-1 (or the pseudogene TRBV3-2) and TRBJ2-5; D is perhaps TRBD1 (5 bases). The V gene lost 4 bases and the J gene lost 5 bases, with 11 bases spanning the gap. The CDR3 has 13 amino acids. Looked up from germline, CDR1 is LGHDT and CDR2 is YNNKEL (reference sequence). CDR3 nucleotide sequence: TGTGCCAGCAGCCGGGGCTTGTGGGAGACCCAGTACTTC. It encodes CASSRGLWETQYF.

This chain links TRBV2 with TRBJ2-3, with 7 nucleotides matching TRBD1. After removal of 3 bases from V and 2 bases from J, the junction contained 2 bases not matched to a gene. In germline, CDR1 is SNHLY, CDR2 FYNNEI. The CDR3 runs to 14 residues. CDR3 sequence (DNA): TGTGCCAGCAGTGATAGGGGGCACACAGATACGCAGTATTTT. Encoded protein: CASSDRGHTDTQYF.

By share of the sample, this clone is medium-sized. CDR3 in amino acids: CASSLIRGEAFF. The CDR3 DNA reads TGCGCCAGCAGCCTCATTCGGGGGGAGGCTTTCTTT. The chain has TRBV5-1 and TRBJ1-1; tentative D call: TRBD1 (5 bases). Germline CDR1 is SGHRS and CDR2 is YFSETQ. CDR3 length equals 12 residues. V was pared by 4 bases and J by 11 bases, with 15 bases between.

The chain combines TRBV7-2 with TRBJ1-1, with 7 bases fitting TRBD1. The CDR3 runs 13 residues. CDR1 SGHTA and CDR2 FQGNSA come from the germline V gene. Trimming at V came to 4 bases and at J to 6 bases, leaving 5 bases not matched to a gene. The CDR3 region is CASSSGGLPEAFF. CDR3 DNA: TGTGCCAGCAGCTCAGGGGGTTTACCTGAAGCTTTCTTT.

The chain carries TRBV7-2 and TRBJ2-1; 12 bases line up with TRBD2. V was pared by 3 bases and J by 6 bases, with 12 bases of the junction left unmatched. CDR3 length: 18 amino acids. Germline CDR1 reads SGHTA; CDR2 reads FQGNSA. The CDR3 DNA reads as TGTGCCAGCAGCTTTTTACCCCCGGCTAGCGGGAGGGCCAATGAGCAGTTCTTC. Residues: CASSFLPPASGRANEQFF.

CDR3 sequence: CASSLRDRNGYTF. The CDR3 DNA sequence: TGTGCCAGCAGCTTACGGGACAGGAATGGCTACACCTTC. The V gene is TRBV11-2, the J gene TRBJ1-2, with 8 bases identical to TRBD1. Germline V lookup: CDR1 SGHAT, CDR2 FQNNGV. The CDR3 is 13 amino acids. Trimming removed 2 bases from V and 6 bases from J; junction bases left unmatched: 2.

The rearrangement uses TRBV5-4 and TRBJ1-6; possibly TRBD1 for D (6 bases). V was pared by 0 bases and J by 7 bases, with 8 bases between. The CDR3 length is 14 residues. CDR1 SGHNT and CDR2 YYREEE come from the germline V gene (reference sequence). The CDR3 DNA reads as TGTGCCAGCAGCTTGGCAGGGGTCAATTCACCCCTCCACTTT. As protein: CASSLAGVNSPLHF.

The chain is built from TRBV11-2 and TRBJ1-6; no definite D call. The germline gives CDR1 SGHAT, CDR2 FQNNGV. The CDR3 sequence is 13 residues long. Trimming removed 0 bases at V and 13 bases at J, with 10 bases between. CDR3 coding DNA: TGTGCCAGCAGCTTAGATAATCTACGGCCCCTCCACTTT. Protein product: CASSLDNLRPLHF.

CDR3 nucleotide sequence: TGTGCCAGCTCGGAGGGACAGGGGAGAGGCTACACCTTC. Its translation: CASSEGQGRGYTF. This chain connects TRBV18 to TRBJ1-2, with 10 bases that match TRBD1. CDR3 length equals 13 residues. Germline trimming cut 6 bases from V and 8 bases from J; bases unmatched to any gene: 6. Germline V gene sequence: CDR1 KGHSH, CDR2 LQKENI.

This chain uses TRBV28 with TRBJ2-7, with 11 bases identical to TRBD1. V lost 5 bases to trimming and J lost 4 bases; unmatched junction nucleotides: 7. Germline CDR1 and CDR2: MDHEN and SYDVKM. The CDR3 extends over 15 amino acids. CDR3 sequence: CASSPPGTGGYEQYF. The CDR3, as DNA: TGTGCCAGCAGTCCCCCCGGGACAGGGGGGTACGAGCAGTACTTC.

This clone was seen only a few times. The V and J genes are TRBV7-9 and TRBJ2-2; no definite D call. The CDR3 runs to 13 residues. Germline CDR1 is SEHNR and CDR2 is FQNEAQ (reference sequence). Trimming left V 2 bases short and J 3 bases short, with 4 bases between. The DNA of the CDR3 is TGTGCCAGCAGCTTACGGGACACCGGGGAGCTGTTTTTT. Residues: CASSLRDTGELFF.

The rearrangement links TRBV7-9 to TRBJ1-6, with a possible D match to TRBD1 (5 bases). V was cut by 5 bases and J by 13 bases, with 21 bases left in between. Germline V CDR1 and CDR2: SEHNR, FQNEAQ (reference sequence). The CDR3 sequence is 15 residues long. CDR3 sequence (DNA): TGTGCCAGCAGCGCTAGTGGGGCGGTCGCTTCGCCCCTCCACTTT. Translating gives CASSASGAVASPLHF.

This chain links TRBV5-1 with TRBJ2-5, with D perhaps TRBD2 (6 bases). This CDR3 spans 16 amino acids. Germline assignment: CDR1 SGHRS and CDR2 YFSETQ. The V and J ends lost 1 base and 5 bases respectively, with 18 bases between them. The CDR3 nucleotides are TGCGCCAGCAGCTTGTACCTGAGCGGGTTCTTTGAGACCCAGTACTTC. Encoded protein: CASSLYLSGFFETQYF.

The chain recombines TRBV19 with TRBJ1-4; 9 bases fit TRBD1. The trim removed 6 bases at V and 8 bases at J, leaving 7 bases unmatched. Germline V gene data show CDR1 as LNHDA and CDR2 as SQIVND (reference sequence). The CDR3 is made up of 14 amino acids. CDR3 region: CASRPGTGREKLFF. CDR3 DNA: TGTGCCAGTAGACCCGGGACAGGGCGGGAAAAACTGTTTTTT. Supplemented by reference TRBV19 and TRBJ1-4, the full variable domain reads DGGITQSPKYLFRKEGQNVTLSCEQNLNHDAMYWYRQDPGQGLRLIYYSQIVNDFQKGDIAEGYSVSREKKESFPLTVTSAQKNPTAFYLCASRPGTGREKLFFGSGTQLSVL.

The V and J genes are TRBV5-1 and TRBJ2-5, with 8 bases fitting TRBD2. The CDR3 totals 14 residues. Unmatched junction bases numbered 5, after V lost 2 bases and J lost 5 bases. CDR1 is SGHRS, CDR2 YFSETQ, per germline. The CDR3 is CASSFSGAVETQYF. CDR3 in DNA: TGCGCCAGCAGCTTTAGCGGGGCGGTGGAGACCCAGTACTTC.

This clone was seen a handful of times. V is TRBV12-3 or TRBV12-4 and J is TRBJ1-5; D is perhaps TRBD1 (6 bases). The CDR3 totals 12 residues. The germline V and J ends were trimmed by 6 bases and 6 bases, with 9 bases remaining between them. The CDR3 region is CASSTDSQPQHF. CDR3 bases: TGTGCCAGCAGCACGGACAGTCAGCCCCAGCATTTT.

The chain combines TRBV7-8 with TRBJ1-3; D ambiguous. This CDR3 is 17 amino acids long. V gave up 5 bases and J gave up 2 bases, with 19 bases separating them. Germline assignment: CDR1 SGHVS and CDR2 FQNEAQ. The CDR3 nucleotides are TGTGCCAGCAGCCCACCCGGAGGCAGAGAAACTGGAAACACCATATATTTT. It codes for CASSPPGGRETGNTIYF.

The chain links TRBV4-1 to TRBJ2-4, with TRBD2 matching 7 bases. Per germline, CDR1 MGHRA and CDR2 YSYEKL. The CDR3 is 16 residues long. V trimming: 2 bases; J trimming: 1 base; junction bases outside the gene matches: 5. The CDR3 region is CASSQNVRGAKNIQYF. The DNA of the CDR3 is TGCGCCAGCAGCCAAAATGTGCGGGGGGCCAAAAACATTCAGTACTTC.

This clone was picked up one time. V gene TRBV18 combines with J gene TRBJ1-1, with 8 bases lining up with TRBD1. Germline V lookup: CDR1 KGHSH, CDR2 LQKENI. The CDR3 extends over 14 amino acids. V lost 1 base, J lost 3 bases, and 1 base stayed unmatched. The CDR3 region is CASSPQDRDTEAFF. The CDR3 DNA is TGTGCCAGCTCACCACAGGACAGGGACACTGAAGCTTTCTTT.

The sample holds a few counts of this clone. V is TRBV19 and J is TRBJ1-4; D unclear. V gave up 5 bases and J gave up 6 bases, with 13 bases separating them. Germline V gives CDR1 LNHDA, CDR2 SQIVND (reference sequence). The CDR3 sequence is 14 residues long. CDR3 sequence reads: CASSSFFSYEKLFF. The CDR3 bases are TGTGCCAGTAGTTCGTTCTTCTCCTATGAAAAACTGTTTTTT.